One sample yielded the 10 T cell receptor beta chains listed below, sequenced in a study of T cell repertoires in cytomegalovirus infection. MiXCR was run by TCRdb on the reads, yielding one entry per CDR3 protein. Among some 38,000 distinct CDR3 sequences, 52% were seen once, and the ten largest hold about nine tenths. Their cognate antigens are unknown. The input for sequencing was CD8+ T cells from cultured PBMCs, taken from culture after CMV antigen stimulation. The receptors come from a human donor in good health (CMV status not recorded). Some clones in this sample may be carry-over from other donors' samples.

This clonotype was counted a few times. The chain links TRBV3-1 to TRBJ1-5; 11 nucleotides align to TRBD1. Germline lookup yields CDR1 LGHDT and CDR2 YNNKEL (reference sequence). The CDR3 extends over 20 amino acids. Germline trimming cut 4 bases from V and 6 bases from J; bases unmatched to any gene: 20. The chain's CDR3 is CASSLSNNRDRGFQGQPQHF. The CDR3 coding sequence is TGTGCCAGCAGCCTCTCAAACAACCGGGACAGGGGGTTCCAGGGTCAGCCCCAGCATTTT.

At least ten counts were recorded for this clonotype. The V call is TRBV19, the J call TRBJ1-5; possible D gene TRBD1, 6 bases. From germline, CDR1 is LNHDA and CDR2 SQIVND (reference sequence). The CDR3 loop spans 14 amino acids. V was pared by 1 base and J by 6 bases, with 10 bases between. CDR3 protein: CASSIVQGIQPQHF. For the CDR3, the DNA is TGTGCCAGTAGTATAGTACAGGGCATTCAGCCCCAGCATTTT.

The V call is TRBV7-8, the J call TRBJ2-7; TRBD1 is a possible D gene (6 bases). There are 15 residues in the CDR3. Germline V lookup: CDR1 SGHVS, CDR2 FQNEAQ. V gave up 6 bases and J gave up 3 bases, with 18 bases separating them. As DNA, the CDR3 is TGTGCCAGCAGTCACCGACGCAGGGGAGACTACGAGCAGTACTTC. It translates to CASSHRRRGDYEQYF.

The chain carries TRBV7-6 and TRBJ2-7; D not resolved. Per the germline V gene, CDR1 is SGHVS and CDR2 is FNYEAQ. The CDR3 covers 16 residues. With 5 bases removed from V and 0 bases from J, the gap between germline ends came to 17 bases. CDR3 in amino acids: CASSQVGRPLSYEQYF. The CDR3 nucleotides are TGTGCCAGCAGCCAAGTTGGGCGCCCTCTCTCCTACGAGCAGTACTTC.

V is TRBV14 and J is TRBJ2-2; D is unresolved. With 2 bases removed from V and 6 bases from J, the gap between germline ends came to 7 bases. From germline, CDR1 is SGHDN and CDR2 FVKESK. CDR3 length equals 13 residues. The DNA of the CDR3 is TGTGCCAGCAGCCAAACGGCGCCCGGGGAGCTGTTTTTT. Translation gives CASSQTAPGELFF.

The V gene is TRBV12-3 or TRBV12-4, the J gene TRBJ2-7; 10 nucleotides line up with TRBD1. The CDR3 runs 15 residues. V was pared by 5 bases and J by 4 bases, with 8 bases of the junction left unmatched. The CDR3 bases are TGTGCCAGCAGTCCGAACCGACAGGGGGCTTACGAGCAGTACTTC. Translating gives CASSPNRQGAYEQYF.

Concerning this clonotype itself: Relative to the germline gene, one junction end is altered; a read error may explain this. The V gene is TRBV7-1, the J gene TRBJ2-1; unclear D gene. TRBV7-1 is an ORF, with its function uncertain. The CDR3 is 16 residues long. CDR3 sequence reads: CARSLLRPSTYHEQFF. The DNA of the CDR3 is TGTGCCCGCAGCCTGTTGCGACCCTCCACCTACCATGAGCAGTTCTTC.

This sequence joins TRBV28 and TRBJ2-2; 8 bases are a match to TRBD1. The CDR3 is 16 amino acids. In germline, CDR1 is MDHEN, CDR2 SYDVKM. With 6 bases clipped from V and 5 bases from J, the junction kept 11 bases outside the gene matches. The CDR3 DNA reads as TGTGCCAGCAGATACCTTGACAGGGGACGGACCGGGGAGCTGTTTTTT. This gives the protein CASRYLDRGRTGELFF.

The chain has TRBV12-3 or TRBV12-4 and TRBJ1-2; 10 positions match TRBD1. The CDR3 extends over 18 amino acids. The trim removed 6 bases at V and 3 bases at J, leaving 16 bases unmatched. The chain's CDR3 is CASSHTGTGVKAYYGYTF. The CDR3 nucleotides are TGTGCCAGCAGCCACACCGGGACAGGGGTTAAGGCTTACTATGGCTACACCTTC.

This clonotype was recorded a few times. The chain has TRBV4-1 and TRBJ1-3; D remains unclear. Germline CDR1 reads MGHRA; CDR2 reads YSYEKL. The V end was cut by 1 base, the J end by 11 bases, with 15 bases between. The CDR3 runs 14 residues. CDR3 loop: CASSQGTATRAIYF. CDR3 bases: TGCGCCAGCAGCCAAGGGACTGCCACACGCGCCATATATTTT.